The 28 T cell receptor beta chains below come from one sample, sequenced in a study of shared clonotypes between healthy human individuals. Using immunoSEQ multiplex PCR, the repertoire was profiled, and TCRdb retains in-frame clones only, with some absent. The sample contains around 1.4 million clones, approximately 98.5% of which appear only once. Sequencing was done on a sample of naive CD4+ T cells sorted from blood. Subset defined: CD45RA+ positively selected. Receptor source: a man aged 25 to 40 in good health.

The chain uses TRBV11-2 and TRBJ2-7; D may be TRBD1 (5 bases). V lost 2 bases and J lost 2, with 16 bases in between. The CDR3 extends over 16 amino acids. Germline values: CDR1 SGHAT, CDR2 FQNNGV. The CDR3 DNA reads TGTGCCAGCAGCTTATTTCTCGGGCAGGGCCCCTACGAGCAGTACTTC. Protein sequence: CASSLFLGQGPYEQYF.

This clone was detected only once. This chain joins TRBV5-4 and TRBJ2-7, with D possibly TRBD1 on 5 matching bases. Germline CDR1 reads SGHNT; CDR2 reads YYREEE (reference sequence). V was trimmed by 10 bases and J by 3 bases, leaving 17 bases between them. This CDR3 is built from 13 residues. DNA for the CDR3: TGTGCCGGGGCGCGAGAGCCCATCTACGAGCAGTACTTC. It codes for CAGAREPIYEQYF.

The CDR3 loop reads CASSFSGTGYSDTQYF. The CDR3 nucleotides are TGTGCCAGCAGCTTTTCCGGGACAGGTTATTCAGATACGCAGTATTTT. The J gene is TRBJ2-3, the V gene TRBV7-9; 8 nucleotides line up with TRBD1. Germline V gene lookup returns CDR1 SEHNR and CDR2 FQNEAQ (reference sequence). This CDR3 comprises 16 residues. J lost 4 bases, V lost 3 bases, and 9 bases had no gene match.

The V and J genes are TRBV25-1 and TRBJ2-7; 12 nucleotides agree with TRBD1. V was clipped by 5 bases and J by 7 bases; unmatched bases: 9. Germline V gene sequence: CDR1 MGHDK, CDR2 SYGVNS. The CDR3 is made up of 15 amino acids. The CDR3, as DNA: TGTGCCAGCAGTTCCGGGACAGGGGGCGTGAGGGAGCAGTACTTC. This codes for CASSSGTGGVREQYF.

This chain connects TRBV7-9 to TRBJ2-3; 10 positions match TRBD2. CDR3 size: 16 residues. Losses at the gene ends were 5 bases for V and 2 bases for J; bases not matched to a gene: 7. The germline gives CDR1 SEHNR, CDR2 FQNEAQ (reference sequence). DNA for the CDR3: TGTGCCAGCAGCGAACCGGGACTAGCGACCACAGATACGCAGTATTTT. This gives the protein CASSEPGLATTDTQYF. Combining the CDR3 with reference TRBV7-9 and TRBJ2-3 gives the whole variable domain DTGVSQNPRHKITKRGQNVTFRCDPISEHNRLYWYRQTLGQGPEFLTYFQNEAQLEKSRLLSDRFSAERPKGSFSTLEIQRTEQGDSAMYLCASSEPGLATTDTQYFGPGTRLTVL.

The chain couples TRBV19 to TRBJ2-3, with D perhaps TRBD2 (5 bases). V was pared by 8 bases and J by 3 bases, with 9 bases between. Germline lookup yields CDR1 LNHDA and CDR2 SQIVND (reference sequence). The CDR3 has 12 residues. CDR3 amino acids: CASGIATDTQYF. Written as DNA, the CDR3 is TGTGCCAGTGGAATAGCGACAGATACGCAGTATTTT. Together with reference TRBV19 and TRBJ2-3, the CDR3 gives the full variable domain: DGGITQSPKYLFRKEGQNVTLSCEQNLNHDAMYWYRQDPGQGLRLIYYSQIVNDFQKGDIAEGYSVSREKKESFPLTVTSAQKNPTAFYLCASGIATDTQYFGPGTRLTVL.

The V call is TRBV28, the J call TRBJ1-3; D ambiguous. The V end lost 1 base, the J end lost 6 bases, and 22 bases lay between the germline ends. Germline loops: CDR1 MDHEN, CDR2 SYDVKM. The CDR3 is 18 residues long. CDR3 sequence reads: CASSLSPAVAGGVNTIYF. Written as DNA, the CDR3 is TGTGCCAGCAGTTTATCGCCCGCCGTGGCAGGTGGGGTAAACACCATATATTTT.

The chain joins TRBV14 to TRBJ1-1; D unresolved. Per germline, CDR1 SGHDN and CDR2 FVKESK. The CDR3 is 17 residues long. Trimming took 1 base from V and 2 from J, leaving 17 bases between them. CDR3 amino acids: CASSQVGRLGNNTEAFF. CDR3 bases: TGTGCCAGCAGCCAAGTGGGCCGGCTAGGGAATAACACTGAAGCTTTCTTT.

The V call is TRBV19, the J call TRBJ2-2, with 8 bases that match TRBD1. The junction had 14 bases not matched to a gene; V was cut back by 1 base and J by 4 bases. The germline V gene encodes CDR1 LNHDA and CDR2 SQIVND (reference sequence). This CDR3 comprises 19 residues. The CDR3 sequence is CASSIGAGTGIRRTGELFF. The CDR3 DNA reads TGTGCCAGTAGTATAGGTGCCGGGACAGGTATTCGTCGCACCGGGGAGCTGTTTTTT.

The chain employs TRBV7-6 and TRBJ2-7; 11 bases agree with TRBD2. Germline V lookup: CDR1 SGHVS, CDR2 FNYEAQ. The V and J ends lost 5 bases and 4 bases, in that order; junction bases with no gene match: 7. The CDR3 extends over 15 amino acids. The DNA of the CDR3 is TGTGCCAGCAGCCTGGGGACTAGCGGTATTTACGAGCAGTACTTC. This translates into CASSLGTSGIYEQYF.

The rearrangement joins TRBV5-1 to TRBJ2-5, with 9 bases matching TRBD1. CDR1 SGHRS and CDR2 YFSETQ come from the germline V gene. Trimming cost V 0 bases and J 5 bases; bases outside gene matches: 8. The CDR3 contains 16 residues. The CDR3 loop is CASSLDPGTGSETQYF. As DNA, the CDR3 is TGCGCCAGCAGCTTGGACCCCGGGACAGGGTCCGAGACCCAGTACTTC. Full variable domain (missing parts from reference TRBV5-1 and TRBJ2-5): KAGVTQTPRYLIKTRGQQVTLSCSPISGHRSVSWYQQTPGQGLQFLFEYFSETQRNKGNFPGRFSGRQFSNSRSEMNVSTLELGDSALYLCASSLDPGTGSETQYFGPGTRLLVL.

The V gene is TRBV19, the J gene TRBJ1-2; D might be TRBD1 (5 bases). V lost 6 bases and J lost 0, with 17 bases in between. Germline loops: CDR1 LNHDA, CDR2 SQIVND (reference sequence). This CDR3 has 16 residues. CDR3 nucleotide sequence: TGTGCCAGTAGGGAAGGGACGGCAAACCCTAACTATGGCTACACCTTC. Protein: CASREGTANPNYGYTF.

The genes are TRBV27 and TRBJ2-7; D unclear. Trimming left V 6 bases short and J 5 bases short, with 14 bases between. The germline gives CDR1 MNHEY, CDR2 SMNVEV (reference sequence). This CDR3 has 13 residues. CDR3 nucleotide sequence: TGTGCCAGCAGCCGGTTTACGGCCCACGAGCAGTACTTC. Amino acids: CASSRFTAHEQYF.

This chain connects TRBV10-2 to TRBJ1-2, with 9 positions matching TRBD1. CDR3 length: 15 amino acids. With 4 bases clipped from V and 6 bases from J, the junction kept 9 bases outside the gene matches. Germline V gene lookup returns CDR1 WSHSY and CDR2 SAAADI. The CDR3 nucleotides are TGCGCCAGCAGTGCCTTGGGACAGGGTTTGAATGGCTACACCTTC. Translation gives CASSALGQGLNGYTF.

The J gene is TRBJ2-3, the V gene TRBV9, with D possibly TRBD2 on 6 matching bases. The CDR3 covers 11 residues. Germline CDR1 and CDR2: SGDLS and YYNGEE. The V and J ends lost 9 bases and 5 bases respectively, with 10 bases between them. As DNA, the CDR3 is TGTGCCAAACTAGCAGGAGATACGCAGTATTTT. This sequence encodes CAKLAGDTQYF.

The rearrangement links TRBV29-1 to TRBJ2-7; 7 bases agree with TRBD1. The V and J ends lost 1 base and 4 bases, in that order; junction bases with no gene match: 7. The CDR3 runs to 14 residues. Germline assignment: CDR1 SQVTM and CDR2 ANQGSEA. The CDR3 sequence is CSVEGRGRGYEQYF. The CDR3 nucleotides read TGCAGCGTTGAAGGAAGGGGGCGCGGGTACGAGCAGTACTTC.

The genes are TRBV7-8 and TRBJ1-1, with unresolved D. Deletions cut 1 base from V and 1 base from J, with 7 bases between. Germline V lookup: CDR1 SGHVS, CDR2 FQNEAQ. This CDR3 is 14 amino acids long. For the CDR3, the DNA is TGTGCCAGCAGCTTAGTAGCAGGGAACACTGAAGCTTTCTTT. Translation: CASSLVAGNTEAFF.

The chain recombines TRBV5-1 with TRBJ2-2; D may be TRBD1 (7 bases). The V gene lost 1 base and the J gene lost 0 bases, with 10 bases spanning the gap. The germline V gene encodes CDR1 SGHRS and CDR2 YFSETQ. This CDR3 is built from 16 residues. CDR3 in amino acids: CASSLPGGSNTGELFF. The CDR3 DNA reads as TGCGCCAGCAGCTTGCCAGGGGGGTCGAACACCGGGGAGCTGTTTTTT.

V is TRBV5-1 and J is TRBJ2-2; D is ambiguous. Germline V gene lookup returns CDR1 SGHRS and CDR2 YFSETQ. Trimming cost V 2 bases and J 0 bases, with 8 bases left between them. This CDR3 region has 15 residues. CDR3 sequence reads: CASSFQPANTGELFF. The CDR3 DNA sequence: TGCGCCAGCAGCTTTCAACCAGCGAACACCGGGGAGCTGTTTTTT.

This chain joins TRBV7-9 and TRBJ2-1; 13 bases line up with TRBD2. Losses at the gene ends were 5 bases for V and 15 bases for J; bases not matched to a gene: 10. The V gene's germline CDR1 is SEHNR and CDR2 FQNEAQ (reference sequence). CDR3 length equals 14 residues. CDR3 DNA sequence: TGTGCCAGCAGCGTAACTAGCGGGAGGGCCGACGCGTTCTTC. Translating gives CASSVTSGRADAFF.

V usage is TRBV28 and J usage is TRBJ2-1; 7 bases agree with TRBD2. This CDR3 has 13 amino acids. V shed 8 bases, J shed 7 bases, and the junction held 8 bases outside the gene matches. Germline V CDR1 and CDR2: MDHEN, SYDVKM. This chain's CDR3 is CASWTSHRNEQFF. CDR3 bases: TGTGCCAGCTGGACTAGTCATCGGAATGAGCAGTTCTTC.

The table lists this clone with a count of one. The rearrangement uses TRBV18 and TRBJ2-7; 9 bases agree with TRBD2. V was pared by 10 bases and J by 6 bases, with 7 bases of the junction left unmatched. This CDR3 is built from 12 residues. Germline loops: CDR1 KGHSH, CDR2 LQKENI. The CDR3 DNA sequence: TGTGCCACCCGGGCGGGAGGGGTCGAGCAGTACTTC. Translated, it gives CATRAGGVEQYF.

Points on this clone: Other DNA sequences from this sample encode an identical CDR3 as well. The chain joins TRBV9 to TRBJ1-5, with D possibly TRBD1 on 5 matching bases. The CDR3 is made up of 13 amino acids. CDR1 is SGDLS and CDR2 is YYNGEE in the germline V gene. The V end was cut by 0 bases, the J end by 6 bases, with 7 bases between. The CDR3 sequence is CASSVGGVQPQHF. In DNA, the CDR3 is TGTGCCAGCAGCGTAGGAGGGGTTCAGCCCCAGCATTTT.

The chain links TRBV10-2 to TRBJ2-7; 8 bases are shared with TRBD1. With V trimmed by 6 bases and J by 3 bases, 1 base remained unmatched. Germline V gene sequence: CDR1 WSHSY, CDR2 SAAADI. The CDR3 is 12 amino acids. The CDR3 sequence is CASRQGGYEQYF. Written as DNA, the CDR3 is TGCGCCAGCAGACAGGGGGGCTACGAGCAGTACTTC.

The CDR3 here is CASSYKWPDTQYF. In DNA, the CDR3 is TGTGCCAGCAGTTACAAATGGCCAGATACGCAGTATTTT. This chain joins TRBV6-5 and TRBJ2-3, with D uncertain. Deletions cut 2 bases from V and 4 bases from J, with 7 bases between. Germline CDR1 and CDR2: MNHEY and SVGAGI. This CDR3 has 13 amino acids.

The gene calls are TRBV7-9 and TRBJ2-3, with no clear D. The V end was cut by 1 base, the J end by 5 bases, with 7 bases between. The CDR3 covers 13 residues. The germline CDR1 and CDR2 sequences are SEHNR and FQNEAQ (reference sequence). The CDR3 is CASSLGYEDTQYF. The CDR3 coding sequence is TGTGCCAGCAGCTTAGGTTACGAAGATACGCAGTATTTT.

The chain has TRBV7-8 and TRBJ2-7; TRBD1 matches 7 bases. The CDR3 contains 13 residues. Germline V gives CDR1 SGHVS, CDR2 FQNEAQ. V was pared by 0 bases and J by 4 bases, with 0 bases of the junction left unmatched. This CDR3 reads CASSLATGYEQYF. CDR3 in DNA: TGTGCCAGCAGCTTAGCGACAGGGTACGAGCAGTACTTC.

The chain links TRBV4-3 to TRBJ2-3, with no clear D. Germline V gene sequence: CDR1 LGHNA, CDR2 YSLEER. The CDR3 covers 13 residues. Trimming pared 4 bases from V and 2 bases from J, leaving 7 bases between. This CDR3 is CASSPLVTDTQYF. CDR3 coding DNA: TGCGCCAGCAGCCCCTTGGTCACAGATACGCAGTATTTT.